The 27 T cell receptor beta chains presented below share a single source sample, sequenced in a study of CD8+CD57+ T cells in acquired aplastic anemia. The template used for profiling TCR beta VDJ and CDR3 was genomic DNA. TCRdb independently ran MiXCR on the reads; one entry per CDR3 protein. Of 150,000 to 200,000 distinct CDR3 sequences in the sample, over 60% were seen once. The sequencing sample was made of sorted CD4+, CD8+, or CD8+CD57+ T cells (not recorded which) from PBMCs. Receptors were obtained from a human donor with severe aplastic anemia or a healthy control (not recorded which).

The rearrangement joins TRBV7-2 to TRBJ1-2, with TRBD1 identical over 9 bases. V was clipped by 5 bases and J by 8 bases; unmatched bases: 9. This CDR3 contains 14 residues. Germline assignment: CDR1 SGHTA and CDR2 FQGNSA. This chain's CDR3 is CASSPGTGRLGYTF. The CDR3 nucleotides read TGTGCCAGCAGCCCTGGGACAGGGCGGTTAGGCTACACCTTC.

The chain recombines TRBV7-3 with TRBJ2-1; D possibly corresponds to TRBD2 (6 bases). Deletions cut 4 bases from V and 4 bases from J, with 11 bases between. CDR3 size: 14 residues. Per the germline V gene, CDR1 is SGHTA and CDR2 is FQGTGA. The CDR3 protein is CASSSWRDYNEQFF. CDR3 coding DNA: TGTGCCAGCAGCTCCTGGAGGGATTACAATGAGCAGTTCTTC.

This clonotype was picked up one time. V usage is TRBV7-9 and J usage is TRBJ1-6; 9 bases fit TRBD1. Germline lookup yields CDR1 SEHNR and CDR2 FQNEAQ (reference sequence). V shed 5 bases and J 9 bases; nucleotides not matched to a gene: 8. The CDR3 covers 15 residues. As DNA, the CDR3 is TGTGCCAGCAGCCATTTGGGACAGGGTTTTTCACCCCTCCACTTT. This sequence encodes CASSHLGQGFSPLHF.

With regard to this clonotype: Because it lacks the conserved phenylalanine or tryptophan at the end, this CDR3 is likely a read error. The genes are TRBV19 and TRBJ2-1; 8 nucleotides line up with TRBD1. CDR3 length: 15 residues. Germline CDR1 and CDR2: LNHDA and SQIVND (reference sequence). The junction had 10 bases not matched to a gene; V was cut back by 6 bases and J by 6 bases. The CDR3 sequence is CASSNFGQGINEQFS. CDR3 DNA sequence: TGTGCCAGTAGCAACTTTGGACAGGGAATCAATGAGCAGTTCTCC.

V is TRBV7-8 and J is TRBJ1-6, with TRBD1 matching 7 bases. V was pared by 5 bases and J by 10 bases, with 8 bases of the junction left unmatched. This CDR3 has 14 amino acids. Germline CDR1 is SGHVS and CDR2 is FQNEAQ. CDR3 sequence: CASSRTGVESPLHF. CDR3 DNA sequence: TGTGCCAGCAGCCGTACAGGGGTGGAATCACCCCTCCACTTT. The variable domain in full, with the rest retrieved from reference TRBV7-8 and TRBJ1-6, is GAGVSQSPRYKVAKRGQDVALRCDPISGHVSLFWYQQALGQGPEFLTYFQNEAQLDKSGLPSDRFFAERPEGSVSTLKIQRTQQEDSAVYLCASSRTGVESPLHFGNGTRLTVT.

The genes are TRBV7-3 and TRBJ2-7; no firm D call. V dropped 2 bases and J dropped 6 bases, with 8 bases sitting between them. Germline CDR1 reads SGHTA; CDR2 reads FQGTGA. This CDR3 comprises 12 residues. The CDR3 sequence is CASSLVTLEQYF. CDR3 coding DNA: TGTGCCAGCAGCTTAGTAACCCTCGAGCAGTACTTC.

This clonotype came up many times. This chain links TRBV5-5 with TRBJ1-1; no definite D call. This CDR3 contains 13 residues. Trimming stripped 2 bases from V and 1 base from J, with 6 bases between. Germline-derived CDR1 and CDR2 are SGHKS and YYEKEE (reference sequence). CDR3 bases: TGTGCCAGCAGCTTCTTTCCGAACACTGAAGCTTTCTTT. This translates into CASSFFPNTEAFF.

The J gene is TRBJ2-3, the V gene TRBV29-1; TRBD1 matches 7 bases. The CDR3 has 12 residues. The V gene's germline CDR1 is SQVTM and CDR2 ANQGSEA. J lost 4 bases, V lost 3 bases, and 1 base had no gene match. CDR3 amino acids: CSVERGPDTQYF. Written as DNA, the CDR3 is TGCAGCGTTGAGAGGGGGCCAGATACGCAGTATTTT.

The chain employs TRBV4-1 and TRBJ2-5, with 10 bases aligning to TRBD2. The CDR3 loop spans 15 amino acids. Unmatched junction bases numbered 7, after V lost 2 bases and J lost 7 bases. Germline V gives CDR1 MGHRA, CDR2 YSYEKL. This CDR3 is CASSQQEGLALTQYF. DNA of the CDR3: TGCGCCAGCAGCCAACAAGAGGGACTAGCGTTGACCCAGTACTTC.

This clonotype has just a few counts. A single base separates this from a much larger clone, so it may be a read error. V gene TRBV4-3 combines with J gene TRBJ2-7, with D possibly being TRBD1 (6 bases). CDR1 and CDR2 from the germline V gene are LGHNA and YSLEER. The germline V and J ends were trimmed by 4 bases and 6 bases, with 13 bases remaining between them. This CDR3 comprises 13 residues. The CDR3 DNA reads TGCGCCAGCAGCCCAAGGGGGATAACCGAGCAGTACTTC. The encoded protein is CASSPRGITEQYF.

The V and J genes are TRBV10-3 and TRBJ2-3; a weak D match, TRBD1 (6 bases). Trimming took off 7 bases at V and 6 bases at J, with 11 bases between the two ends. There are 12 residues in the CDR3. The germline CDR1 and CDR2 sequences are ENHRY and SYGVKD. The DNA for the CDR3 is TGTGCCATCAAAGCAGGGGTGGATACGCAGTATTTT. It translates to CAIKAGVDTQYF.

Of note for this clonotype: The CDR3 end shows no conserved phenylalanine or tryptophan, and so a read error is likely. The chain carries TRBV12-3 or TRBV12-4 and TRBJ2-2; D ambiguous. V lost 6 bases and J lost 6, with 14 bases in between. The CDR3 is made up of 14 amino acids. CDR3 sequence: CASSPTSVSGELFS. The CDR3 region has the DNA TGTGCCAGCAGCCCAACCAGCGTGTCCGGGGAGCTGTTTTCT.

The chain links TRBV7-2 to TRBJ1-5; TRBD1 matches 8 bases. The CDR3 consists of 14 residues. The ends lost 5 bases at V and 7 bases at J; junction bases unmatched: 7. Germline CDR1 is SGHTA and CDR2 is FQGNSA. This CDR3 reads CASSPRTGLQPQHF. CDR3 coding DNA: TGTGCCAGCAGCCCCCGGACAGGGCTCCAGCCCCAGCATTTT.

This clonotype has a single count. The chain is built from TRBV20-1 and TRBJ1-2; D perhaps matches TRBD1 (5 bases). Germline CDR1 DFQATT, CDR2 SNEGSKA (reference sequence). This CDR3 contains 13 residues. V dropped 5 bases and J dropped 4 bases, with 14 bases sitting between them. The CDR3 region has the DNA TGCAGTGCTCGGGACGACTCCCGCTATGGCTACACCTTC. Translating gives CSARDDSRYGYTF.

The V gene is TRBV15, the J gene TRBJ2-7, with TRBD1 matching over 10 bases. There are 17 residues in the CDR3. V trimming: 0 bases; J trimming: 9 bases; junction bases outside the gene matches: 14. Germline assignment: CDR1 LNHNV and CDR2 YYDKDF (reference sequence). The DNA of the CDR3 is TGTGCCACCAGCAGAGATAAGGGACAGGGGAATTTGTGGGGGCAGTACTTC. Amino acids: CATSRDKGQGNLWGQYF.

The rearrangement links TRBV2 to TRBJ2-3, with a weak D call TRBD2 (6 bases). The CDR3 loop spans 17 amino acids. The germline gives CDR1 SNHLY, CDR2 FYNNEI. V was pared by 4 bases and J by 5 bases, with 22 bases between. The CDR3 loop reads CASSGGVGLGQRDTQYF. Written as DNA, the CDR3 is TGTGCCAGCAGTGGGGGGGTAGGGCTAGGCCAGAGAGATACGCAGTATTTT. The full variable domain, its missing parts supplied by reference TRBV2 and TRBJ2-3, is EPEVTQTPSHQVTQMGQEVILRCVPISNHLYFYWYRQILGQKVEFLVSFYNNEISEKSEIFDDQFSVERPDGSNFTLKIRSTKLEDSAMYFCASSGGVGLGQRDTQYFGPGTRLTVL.

This clonotype was detected only a few times. The J gene is TRBJ1-2, the V gene TRBV7-9, with D unresolved. CDR3 length: 11 amino acids. CDR1 SEHNR and CDR2 FQNEAQ come from the germline V gene (reference sequence). Between the trimmed V and J ends, which lost 1 base and 5 bases, there was a span of 2 bases. This CDR3 is CASSLVYGYTF. CDR3 in DNA: TGTGCCAGCAGCTTAGTGTATGGCTACACCTTC.

This chain connects TRBV9 to TRBJ1-5; possibly TRBD1 for D (6 bases). The germline CDR1 and CDR2 sequences are SGDLS and YYNGEE. V lost 1 base and J lost 3, with 11 bases in between. The CDR3 has 15 residues. The CDR3 here is CASSVKRDNNQPQHF. The DNA for the CDR3 is TGTGCCAGCAGCGTAAAGCGGGACAACAATCAGCCCCAGCATTTT.

This chain links TRBV6-1 with TRBJ1-2, with D unclear. Germline CDR1 reads MNHNS; CDR2 reads SASEGT. The CDR3 spans 12 residues. Trimming removed 4 bases at V and 7 bases at J, with 10 bases between. CDR3 sequence: CASSGFSGGYTF. The CDR3, as DNA: TGTGCCAGCAGTGGGTTTAGCGGTGGCTACACCTTC.

The gene calls are TRBV2 and TRBJ2-3; TRBD1 matches at 7 bases. CDR1 SNHLY and CDR2 FYNNEI come from the germline V gene. The CDR3 extends over 16 amino acids. Trimming took 0 bases from V and 0 from J; bases not matched to a gene: 3. The CDR3, as DNA: TGTGCCAGCAGTGAAGCGGGGACAGCTAGCACAGATACGCAGTATTTT. Its translation: CASSEAGTASTDTQYF.

This clonotype has ten or more counts. The rearrangement links TRBV7-9 to TRBJ1-1; no definite D call. CDR1 SEHNR and CDR2 FQNEAQ come from the germline V gene (reference sequence). CDR3 length: 13 residues. V was trimmed by 4 bases and J by 11 bases, leaving 17 bases between them. The CDR3 sequence is CASSSGFALRAFF. In DNA form, the CDR3 reads TGTGCCAGCAGCTCCGGTTTCGCCCTACGGGCTTTCTTT.

Many counts were recorded for this clonotype. The chain combines TRBV6-1 with TRBJ1-6; 11 nucleotides line up with TRBD1. Germline CDR1 reads MNHNS; CDR2 reads SASEGT. J lost 6 bases, V lost 1 base, and 5 bases had no gene match. The CDR3 consists of 17 residues. The CDR3 coding sequence is TGTGCCAGCAGTGAAGGTTGGGACAGGGGGGGTAATTCACCCCTCCACTTT. Its protein is CASSEGWDRGGNSPLHF.

The chain is built from TRBV7-2 and TRBJ1-2; D uncertain. The CDR3 length is 12 residues. The germline V and J ends were trimmed by 5 bases and 4 bases, with 8 bases remaining between them. Germline CDR1 and CDR2: SGHTA and FQGNSA. The CDR3 is CASSNPAYGYTF. In DNA, the CDR3 is TGTGCCAGCAGCAATCCAGCCTATGGCTACACCTTC.

This rearrangement joins TRBV25-1 to TRBJ2-5; D not resolved. This CDR3 has 14 residues. Germline lookup yields CDR1 MGHDK and CDR2 SYGVNS. V lost 3 bases and J 7 bases, leaving 15 bases between the germline ends. Here the CDR3 reads CASSDPSTPRTQYF. The DNA of the CDR3 is TGTGCCAGCAGTGATCCTTCCACCCCACGGACCCAGTACTTC.

The chain carries TRBV2 and TRBJ1-5, with TRBD1 identical over 10 bases. The trim removed 6 bases at V and 1 base at J, leaving 3 bases unmatched. The CDR3 spans 15 residues. CDR1 is SNHLY and CDR2 is FYNNEI in the germline V gene. The CDR3 loop is CASSRQGASNQPQHF. The CDR3 coding sequence is TGTGCCAGCAGCCGACAGGGGGCGAGCAATCAGCCCCAGCATTTT.

Only one count was recorded for this clonotype. This chain uses TRBV19 with TRBJ2-7, with TRBD1 matching 12 bases. The CDR3 consists of 15 residues. V dropped 5 bases and J dropped 7; count of bases not matched to a gene: 9. From germline, CDR1 is LNHDA and CDR2 SQIVND (reference sequence). CDR3 DNA: TGTGCCAGTAGTGTGACGGGACAGGGGGCGAGGGAGCAGTACTTC. It translates to CASSVTGQGAREQYF.

The chain recombines TRBV7-3 with TRBJ2-2; D is unclear. This CDR3 spans 12 amino acids. Looked up from germline, CDR1 is SGHTA and CDR2 is FQGTGA. The V and J ends lost 2 bases and 8 bases respectively, with 6 bases between them. CDR3 sequence: CASSLGPGELFF. The CDR3 nucleotides are TGTGCCAGCAGCTTAGGGCCAGGGGAGCTGTTTTTT.